This T cell receptor (beta chain) was found in a study of blood T cells in healthy people across ages. General study points: Compared with aged donors, long-lived donors showed fewer expanded clones, suggesting selection.

A sample-barcoded 5' primer and a J-beta primer mix were used in a second PCR of roughly 7 to 11 cycles. TCRdb called the 5' RACE reads again in MiXCR, with one record for every CDR3 protein. The sample lists about 640,000 distinct CDR3 sequences; approximately 50% were seen once. The germline V gene encodes CDR1 MGHDK and CDR2 SYGVNS. This CDR3 has 14 residues. Germline trimming cut 8 bases from V and 2 bases from J; bases unmatched to any gene: 5. This clonotype has a count of ten or more. Its cognate antigen is unknown. The TCR was taken from a man aged 55 to 70 in good health. This sequence joins TRBV25-1 and TRBJ2-5; 10 nucleotides line up with TRBD2. The sequencing sample was made of blood. CDR3 nucleotide sequence: TGTGCCAGCGGCAAGCGGGGGGGTCAAGAGACCCAGTACTTC. Encoded protein: CASGKRGGQETQYF.